These T cell receptor beta chains were read from a single sample in a study of shared clonotypes between healthy human individuals. Here immunoSEQ multiplex PCR was the method, and the copy in TCRdb shows in-frame clones only, minus some. The table includes approximately 2,000,000 clones, around 92% detected once. Sequenced: naive CD4+ T cells from PBMCs. These receptors were obtained from a man younger than 35 in good health. Some clones in this sample may be carry-over from other donors' samples. Both conserved end residues are trimmed from each CDR3. For some rows the clone size is stated as once, few or many, or as a class when expanded; others skip it.

J gene | clone size | V gene | CDR3 protein
TRBJ1-5 | once | TRBV7-2 | ASSSTYRVQPQH
TRBJ1-1 | . | TRBV27 | ASSFGTGGTEAF
TRBJ2-5 | . | TRBV7-2 | ASSWDRGLETQY
TRBJ1-1 | . | TRBV30 | AWSVSLGDRVSVEAF
TRBJ2-5 | . | TRBV11-2 | ASSLGRQETQY
TRBJ2-1 | . | TRBV2 | ASSEDRVPYNEQF
TRBJ2-1 | . | TRBV19 | ASMRAGTYNEQF
TRBJ2-5 | . | TRBV9 | ASSASGTSPPETQY
TRBJ1-2 | few | TRBV19 | ASRLATGAAKGYT
TRBJ2-3 | . | TRBV18 | ASSVRSVTQGETDTQY
TRBJ1-1 | once | TRBV4-2 | ASSQTVNTEAF
TRBJ2-1 | . | TRBV6-1 | ASTRAGSSYNEQF
TRBJ2-7 | . | TRBV27 | ASRSLGTPTYEQY
TRBJ1-2 | . | TRBV4-3 | ASSPRQGTNYGYT
TRBJ1-4 | . | TRBV4-1 | ASSQGWGGSFAFVGEKLF
TRBJ2-7 | . | TRBV5-1 | ASSPTGGRHEQY
TRBJ2-7 | . | TRBV19 | ASSIGGGVGYEQY
TRBJ1-1 | . | TRBV27 | ASSLSPTDTEAF
TRBJ2-1 | . | TRBV7-2 | ASSLARWNEQF
TRBJ2-7 | . | TRBV27 | ASSLPPGQPWEQY
TRBJ2-1 | . | TRBV6-6 | ASRGTVVYNEQF
TRBJ2-7 | . | TRBV7-9 | ASSLATTGPEY
TRBJ1-1 | . | TRBV5-6 | ASSSYGAAKVTEAF